These T cell receptor beta chains were read from a single sample in a study of blood T cell repertoires in COVID-19. Sequenced by immunoSEQ multiplex PCR; TCRdb stores in-frame clones only, minus some. The sample has under 35,000 clones, roughly 89% seen once. The sequenced sample was peripheral blood. All receptors derive from a man in his sixties or seventies with active COVID-19. The CDR3 runs from the conserved cysteine through the conserved F or W. D genes are given only for firm matches. Where a row states a size, it is once, few, many or the class of an expanded clone; other rows omit it.

D,length,V,J,size,CDR3,DNA
TRBD2,17,TRBV5-1,TRBJ2-5,-,CASSFAGLAGVRETQYF,TGCGCCAGCAGCTTCGCGGGACTAGCGGGAGTCCGAGAGACCCAGTACTTC
-,14,TRBV5-1,TRBJ1-2,-,CASSPGVPNYGYTF,TGCGCCAGCAGCCCAGGGGTACCCAACTATGGCTACACCTTC
TRBD1,17,TRBV4-1,TRBJ1-6,-,CASRGGGTGDYNSPLHF,TGCGCCAGCAGGGGAGGGGGGACAGGGGACTATAATTCACCCCTCCACTTT
TRBD2,14,TRBV2,TRBJ2-3,once,CASTASGSTDTQYF,TGTGCCAGCACTGCTAGCGGGAGTACAGATACGCAGTATTTT
-,11,TRBV29-1,TRBJ1-1,once,CSSFKNTEAFF,TGCAGTTCTTTTAAGAACACTGAAGCTTTCTTT
TRBD1,13,TRBV6-6,TRBJ1-1,-,CASRPRGTAEAFF,TGTGCCAGCAGACCCAGGGGGACGGCTGAAGCTTTCTTT
-,14,TRBV19,TRBJ2-1,few,CASSNGGLSNEQFF,TGTGCCAGTAGTAACGGGGGGCTTTCAAATGAGCAGTTCTTC
TRBD1,15,TRBV11-2,TRBJ2-7,few,CASSFAGQGIWEQYF,TGTGCCAGCAGCTTCGCGGGACAGGGTATTTGGGAGCAGTACTTC
-,15,TRBV3-1/TRBV3-2,TRBJ2-7,-,CASSRRGSKSYEQYF,TGTGCCAGCAGCCGCCGGGGGTCGAAATCCTACGAGCAGTACTTC
-,15,TRBV9,TRBJ2-1,-,CASSEGLGPSNEQFF,TGTGCCAGCAGCGAGGGGTTGGGGCCAAGCAATGAGCAGTTCTTC
-,15,TRBV25-1,TRBJ1-6,-,CASCPTSGGNSPLHF,TGTGCCAGCTGCCCCACGTCGGGGGGAAATTCACCCCTCCACTTT
-,14,TRBV6-1,TRBJ1-2,-,CASSEGPGNYGYTF,TGTGCCAGCAGTGAAGGCCCAGGCAACTATGGCTACACCTTC
TRBD1,16,TRBV19,TRBJ1-1,-,CASSRSPGQGGTEAFF,TGTGCCAGTAGTCGATCCCCGGGACAGGGGGGCACTGAAGCTTTCTTT
TRBD1,11,TRBV30,TRBJ2-5,once,CAGQGRGTQYF,TGTGCCGGACAGGGTAGGGGGACCCAGTACTTC
TRBD1,13,TRBV7-8,TRBJ1-5,-,CASSTGANQPQHF,TGTGCCAGCAGCACAGGGGCCAATCAGCCCCAGCATTTT
-,13,TRBV4-2,TRBJ2-7,-,CASSLGLDYEQYF,TGTGCCAGCAGCCTCGGACTGGACTACGAGCAGTACTTC
-,11,TRBV5-5,TRBJ2-7,-,CASSFSYEQYF,TGTGCCAGCAGCTTCAGCTACGAGCAGTACTTC
TRBD1,18,TRBV2,TRBJ2-3,-,CASSVLRVGQGFHDTQYF,TGTGCCAGCAGTGTCTTACGAGTTGGACAGGGTTTCCACGATACGCAGTATTTT
-,14,TRBV6-6,TRBJ1-1,-,CASRGRGPNTEAFF,TGTGCCAGCAGGGGTAGGGGCCCGAACACTGAAGCTTTCTTT
-,15,TRBV5-8,TRBJ1-6,-,CASSFRQVAGSPLHF,TGTGCCAGCAGCTTTAGACAGGTCGCGGGTTCACCCCTCCACTTT
-,15,TRBV6-5,TRBJ2-3,-,CASSPFQAGTDTQYF,TGTGCCAGCAGCCCGTTTCAAGCGGGCACAGATACGCAGTATTTT
-,13,TRBV10-3,TRBJ2-7,-,CASGGASEGEQYF,TGTGCCAGCGGCGGGGCCAGCGAAGGTGAGCAGTACTTC
-,14,TRBV4-1,TRBJ1-1,-,CASRGGPGVTEAFF,TGCGCCAGCAGAGGAGGGCCGGGAGTAACTGAAGCTTTCTTT
TRBD2,15,TRBV6-5,TRBJ2-1,-,CASSRTLAGNNEQFF,TGTGCCAGCAGTCGGACCCTAGCGGGTAACAATGAGCAGTTCTTC
-,13,TRBV27,TRBJ2-1,-,CASSPLRSGEQFF,TGTGCCAGCAGCCCCCTTCGAAGCGGGGAGCAGTTCTTC
-,16,TRBV11-2,TRBJ2-1,-,CASSYSSRGLYNEQFF,TGTGCCAGCAGTTATTCCTCGAGAGGACTCTACAATGAGCAGTTCTTC
-,15,TRBV7-6,TRBJ1-1,-,CASSSGGDGNTEAFF,TGTGCCAGCAGCTCGGGGGGGGACGGGAACACTGAAGCTTTCTTT
-,15,TRBV12-5,TRBJ2-2,once,CASGLGGVNTGELFF,TGTGCTAGTGGTTTGGGCGGGGTGAACACCGGGGAGCTGTTTTTT
TRBD1,14,TRBV15,TRBJ1-1,-,CATSRWDRGAEAFF,TGTGCCACCAGCAGGTGGGACAGGGGGGCTGAAGCTTTCTTT
TRBD1,15,TRBV19,TRBJ2-3,-,CASSIGTGLTDTQYF,TGTGCCAGTAGTATTGGGACAGGACTCACAGATACGCAGTATTTT
-,16,TRBV4-1,TRBJ1-2,-,CASSQDTGQTLKGYTF,TGCGCCAGCAGCCAAGATACCGGACAGACCCTTAAGGGCTACACCTTC
-,14,TRBV9,TRBJ2-1,-,CASSVMGLLNEQFF,TGTGCCAGCAGCGTAATGGGGCTCCTCAATGAGCAGTTCTTC
-,18,TRBV7-8,TRBJ2-5,-,CASNLRAPTGFSRETQYF,TGTGCCAGCAATCTCCGGGCTCCTACGGGATTTAGTCGAGAGACCCAGTACTTC
TRBD1,14,TRBV5-5,TRBJ2-7,-,CASSIGRGPYEQYF,TGTGCCAGCAGTATCGGTAGGGGGCCTTACGAGCAGTACTTC
-,15,TRBV5-1,TRBJ2-3,-,CASSFKGSVTDTQYF,TGCGCCAGCAGCTTTAAGGGTAGCGTAACGGATACGCAGTATTTT
TRBD1,17,TRBV19,TRBJ2-5,-,CASSIPTGQGSGETQYF,TGTGCCAGTAGTATCCCCACAGGACAGGGTTCGGGAGAGACCCAGTACTTC
-,13,TRBV12-3/TRBV12-4,TRBJ1-2,-,CASSSTVNYGYTF,TGTGCCAGCAGTTCAACGGTGAACTATGGCTACACCTTC
-,13,TRBV11-3,TRBJ2-5,-,CASSLGQEETQYF,TGTGCCAGCAGCTTAGGGCAGGAAGAGACCCAGTACTTC
TRBD1,14,TRBV30,TRBJ1-2,few,CAWSPPGGNYGYTF,TGTGCCTGGAGTCCTCCAGGGGGCAACTATGGCTACACCTTC
-,15,TRBV6-5,TRBJ2-3,-,CASSYTTRLADTQYF,TGTGCCAGCAGTTACACCACCCGACTTGCAGATACGCAGTATTTT
TRBD1,15,TRBV5-4,TRBJ2-2,once,CASSRDRGNTGELFF,TGTGCCAGCAGTCGGGACAGGGGAAACACCGGGGAGCTGTTTTTT
TRBD1,16,TRBV5-1,TRBJ1-3,-,CASSPTGTGFGNTIYF,TGCGCCAGCAGCCCGACCGGGACAGGGTTTGGAAACACCATATATTTT